A single sample gave rise to the 22 T cell receptor beta chains below, sequenced in a study of T cells after yellow fever vaccination. TCRdb analysed the 5' RACE reads with MiXCR anew, one entry per CDR3 protein. The sample records some 160,000 distinct CDR3 sequences, roughly a tenth being singletons. Here the sequenced sample was CD8+ T cells sorted from PBMCs, taken 45 days after the yellow fever booster vaccination. The receptors stem from a man aged 18 to 35 who received the YFV17D yellow fever vaccine.

Of note for this clonotype: This may arise from a read error, as a much more abundant clone is one base away. The CDR3 reads CASSLAQPESYEQYF. As DNA, the CDR3 is TGTGCCAGCAGCTTAGCACAACCGGAGTCCTACGAGCAGTACTTC. This chain connects TRBV7-6 to TRBJ2-7; no reliable D call. The CDR3 length is 15 residues. CDR1 and CDR2 from the germline V gene are SGHVS and FNYEAQ. Trimming shortened V by 0 bases and J by 1 base, and 10 bases separated the two germline ends. Looking up the rest from reference TRBV7-6 and TRBJ2-7 gives the full variable domain: GAGVSQSPRYKVTKRGQDVALRCDPISGHVSLYWYRQALGQGPEFLTYFNYEAQQDKSGLPNDRFSAERPEGSISTLTIQRTEQRDSAMYRCASSLAQPESYEQYFGPGTRLTVT.

The chain employs TRBV5-1 and TRBJ2-3, with 8 nucleotides matching TRBD1. Germline loops: CDR1 SGHRS, CDR2 YFSETQ. The CDR3 covers 18 residues. V lost 3 bases, J lost 2 bases, and 14 bases stayed unmatched. In DNA form, the CDR3 reads TGCGCCAGCAGCTCCCCTCACCCGACAGGGGCAAACACAGATACGCAGTATTTT. This sequence encodes CASSSPHPTGANTDTQYF.

The table lists this clonotype with a few counts. This sequence joins TRBV5-1 and TRBJ2-3; TRBD2 agrees at 7 bases. Germline loops: CDR1 SGHRS, CDR2 YFSETQ. V was clipped by 7 bases and J by 2 bases; unmatched bases: 4. The CDR3 is 13 residues long. The CDR3 region has the DNA TGCGCCAGCTACGGGGGGTACACAGATACGCAGTATTTT. Amino acids: CASYGGYTDTQYF.

The chain links TRBV6-2 or TRBV6-3 to TRBJ2-7; 9 bases align to TRBD1. The germline gives CDR1 MNHEY, CDR2 SVGEGT. V was pared by 6 bases and J by 6 bases, with 15 bases of the junction left unmatched. This CDR3 contains 16 residues. CDR3 amino acids: CASSLRSGTGNGEQYV. The CDR3 coding sequence is TGTGCCAGCAGCTTGAGATCCGGGACAGGGAATGGCGAGCAGTACGTC.

The V call is TRBV19, the J call TRBJ1-5; the match to TRBD1 covers 9 bases. The length of the CDR3 is 13 residues. The V and J ends lost 7 bases and 6 bases, in that order; junction bases with no gene match: 4. Per the germline V gene, CDR1 is LNHDA and CDR2 is SQIVND (reference sequence). CDR3: CASNWGQGQPQHF. The DNA of the CDR3 is TGTGCCAGTAATTGGGGACAGGGTCAGCCCCAGCATTTT.

This clonotype was recorded many times. The chain uses TRBV7-2 and TRBJ2-1, with D uncertain. Trimming took off 1 base at V and 8 bases at J, with 12 bases between the two ends. Per the germline V gene, CDR1 is SGHTA and CDR2 is FQGNSA. This CDR3 is 14 amino acids long. CDR3 protein: CASSLGFGLDEQFF. For the CDR3, the DNA is TGTGCCAGCAGCTTAGGATTTGGCTTGGATGAGCAGTTCTTC.

This clonotype was detected many times. The V and J genes are TRBV28 and TRBJ2-1; the D gene is possibly TRBD2 (5 bases). Germline loops: CDR1 MDHEN, CDR2 SYDVKM. V lost 8 bases to trimming and J lost 7 bases, with 24 bases between them. This CDR3 spans 16 amino acids. The CDR3 here is CASAPRARVFRNEQFF. The CDR3 DNA reads TGTGCCAGCGCGCCCCGGGCGAGGGTATTTAGGAATGAGCAGTTCTTC.

The J gene is TRBJ2-2, the V gene TRBV27; 7 bases are shared with TRBD1. Germline V gives CDR1 MNHEY, CDR2 SMNVEV (reference sequence). J lost 0 bases, V lost 3 bases, and 4 bases had no gene match. The CDR3 totals 16 residues. The chain's CDR3 is CASSFRGTANTGELFF. The CDR3 DNA reads as TGTGCCAGCAGTTTCCGAGGGACAGCGAACACCGGGGAGCTGTTTTTT.

In its sample, this clonotype was seen a few times. The gene calls are TRBV27 and TRBJ2-6; D unclear. This CDR3 has 13 residues. Germline V lookup: CDR1 MNHEY, CDR2 SMNVEV (reference sequence). Between the trimmed V and J ends, which lost 8 bases and 4 bases, there was a span of 9 bases. Here the CDR3 reads CASGLGGANVLTF. CDR3 sequence (DNA): TGTGCCAGCGGGCTCGGAGGGGCCAACGTCCTGACTTTC.

The table lists this clonotype with a few counts. V gene TRBV6-6 combines with J gene TRBJ1-5, with TRBD1 matching 7 bases. V was pared by 5 bases and J by 5 bases, with 6 bases of the junction left unmatched. CDR3 length: 14 residues. Germline lookup yields CDR1 MNHNY and CDR2 SVGAGI (reference sequence). CDR3 loop: CASSRQGMHQPQHF. Here the CDR3 DNA reads TGTGCCAGCAGTCGACAGGGTATGCATCAGCCCCAGCATTTT.

This clonotype was seen a handful of times. The chain carries TRBV6-6 and TRBJ1-1, with D unclear. The CDR3 covers 15 residues. V lost 3 bases and J 4 bases, leaving 15 bases between the germline ends. Germline values: CDR1 MNHNY, CDR2 SVGAGI (reference sequence). The CDR3 loop reads CASSYIGAPGTEAFF. The CDR3 nucleotides are TGTGCCAGCAGTTATATCGGAGCCCCTGGCACTGAAGCTTTCTTT.

This clonotype showed up just a few times. Here the CDR3 reads CASSFEGREQFF. Here the CDR3 DNA reads TGTGCCAGCAGCTTCGAAGGGCGTGAGCAGTTCTTC. The V and J genes are TRBV7-2 and TRBJ2-1; no clear D gene. V was cut by 3 bases and J by 9 bases, with 9 bases left in between. The CDR3 totals 12 residues. The germline V gene has CDR1 SGHTA and CDR2 FQGNSA.

This clonotype was picked up a small number of times. The chain has TRBV5-4 and TRBJ2-1; D may be TRBD1 (7 bases). The V end was cut by 7 bases, the J end by 4 bases, with 12 bases between. Germline CDR1 SGHNT, CDR2 YYREEE (reference sequence). The CDR3 has 13 residues. The CDR3 sequence is CASRTGGYNEQFF. The CDR3 coding sequence is TGTGCCAGCCGGACAGGAGGGTACAATGAGCAGTTCTTC.

The V gene is TRBV4-1, the J gene TRBJ2-3, with 10 bases fitting TRBD1. The CDR3 covers 15 residues. J was trimmed by 4 bases and V by 1 base; bases with no gene match: 2. Germline lookup yields CDR1 MGHRA and CDR2 YSYEKL. CDR3 coding DNA: TGCGCCAGCAGCCAAGGGGACAGGGGTGCAGATACGCAGTATTTT. Translating gives CASSQGDRGADTQYF.

J is TRBJ2-3 and V is TRBV9; D remains unclear. CDR3 size: 15 residues. The germline gives CDR1 SGDLS, CDR2 YYNGEE. Trimming pared 3 bases from V and 0 bases from J, leaving 11 bases between. The CDR3 spells CASSGLVGSTDTQYF. The CDR3 DNA follows: TGTGCCAGCAGCGGTTTAGTCGGGAGCACAGATACGCAGTATTTT.

The chain employs TRBV6-5 and TRBJ2-7; 11 bases fit TRBD1. The V segment lost 3 bases and the J segment 0 bases; nucleotides outside the gene matches: 4. Germline V gene lookup returns CDR1 MNHEY and CDR2 SVGAGI. This CDR3 comprises 16 residues. The CDR3 sequence: CASSYEGQGASYEQYF. Written as DNA, the CDR3 is TGTGCCAGCAGTTATGAAGGACAGGGGGCCTCCTACGAGCAGTACTTC.

The chain links TRBV7-8 to TRBJ2-5; tentative D call: TRBD1 (6 bases). Trimming stripped 2 bases from V and 4 bases from J, with 14 bases between. The CDR3 is 15 residues long. The germline V gene encodes CDR1 SGHVS and CDR2 FQNEAQ. The CDR3 region is CASSLRQGPGETQYF. The CDR3 DNA follows: TGTGCCAGCAGCTTACGCCAGGGGCCGGGAGAGACCCAGTACTTC.

The rearrangement joins TRBV7-8 to TRBJ2-7; 7 bases line up with TRBD1. The trim removed 5 bases at V and 6 bases at J, leaving 7 bases unmatched. CDR1 and CDR2 (germline): SGHVS, FQNEAQ. This CDR3 contains 13 residues. CDR3 coding DNA: TGTGCCAGCAGCGAGGGGGCGCGTCGCGAGCAGTACGTC. Residues: CASSEGARREQYV.

This chain links TRBV7-9 with TRBJ2-7; 8 nucleotides line up with TRBD2. Germline trimming cut 5 bases from V and 5 bases from J; bases unmatched to any gene: 11. The CDR3 covers 15 residues. Germline V lookup: CDR1 SEHNR, CDR2 FQNEAQ (reference sequence). CDR3 region: CASSLPGGTPHEQYF. In DNA, the CDR3 is TGTGCCAGCAGCCTCCCGGGGGGGACGCCCCACGAGCAGTACTTC.

This clonotype occurred a few times. The rearrangement uses TRBV24-1 and TRBJ2-3; D possibly corresponds to TRBD2 (6 bases). CDR1 is KGHDR, CDR2 SFDVKD, per germline. The ends were cut back, 7 bases at V and 1 base at J, with 11 bases in the middle. CDR3 size: 14 residues. The CDR3 nucleotides read TGTGCCACCAGCGTCGGGGGAGGCACAGATACGCAGTATTTT. Translating it yields CATSVGGGTDTQYF.

The rearrangement joins TRBV6-6 to TRBJ2-2; no firm D call. Trimming cost V 5 bases and J 5 bases, with 12 bases left between them. CDR3 length: 14 residues. In germline, CDR1 is MNHNY, CDR2 SVGAGI (reference sequence). CDR3 in amino acids: CASSGSLGTGELFF. The CDR3 bases are TGTGCCAGCAGTGGGTCTCTCGGGACCGGGGAGCTGTTTTTT.

This chain links TRBV6-5 with TRBJ2-1; D may be TRBD1 (5 bases). V was clipped by 7 bases and J by 7 bases, with 20 bases between them. The CDR3 runs to 15 residues. CDR1 and CDR2 (germline): MNHEY, SVGAGI. CDR3: CASTTGHYRPNEQFF. The CDR3 coding sequence is TGTGCCAGCACCACCGGACATTACAGACCTAATGAGCAGTTCTTC.